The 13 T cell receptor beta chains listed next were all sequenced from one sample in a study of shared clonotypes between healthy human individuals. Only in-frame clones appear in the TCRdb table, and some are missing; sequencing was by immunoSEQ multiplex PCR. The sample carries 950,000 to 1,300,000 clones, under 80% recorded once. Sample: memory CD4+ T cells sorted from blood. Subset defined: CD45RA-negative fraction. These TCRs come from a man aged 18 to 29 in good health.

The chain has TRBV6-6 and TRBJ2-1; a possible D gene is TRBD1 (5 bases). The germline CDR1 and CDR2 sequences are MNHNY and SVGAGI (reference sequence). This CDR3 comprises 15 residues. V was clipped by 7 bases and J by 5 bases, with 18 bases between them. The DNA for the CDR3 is TGTGCCAGCAATGTAAGGGGTCGCTTCAACAATGAGCAGTTCTTC. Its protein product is CASNVRGRFNNEQFF.

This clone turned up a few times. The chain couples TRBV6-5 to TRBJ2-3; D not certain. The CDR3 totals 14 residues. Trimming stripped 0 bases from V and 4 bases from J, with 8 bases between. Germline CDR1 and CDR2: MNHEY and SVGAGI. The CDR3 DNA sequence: TGTGCCAGCAGTTACTCGACTGGGTCAGATACGCAGTATTTT. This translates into CASSYSTGSDTQYF.

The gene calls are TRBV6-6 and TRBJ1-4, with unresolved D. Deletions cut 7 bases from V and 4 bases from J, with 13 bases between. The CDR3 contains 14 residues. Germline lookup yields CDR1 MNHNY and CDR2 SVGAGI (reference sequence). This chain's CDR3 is CASNSVGYNEKLFF. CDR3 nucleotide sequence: TGTGCCAGCAATTCCGTGGGATATAATGAAAAACTGTTTTTT.

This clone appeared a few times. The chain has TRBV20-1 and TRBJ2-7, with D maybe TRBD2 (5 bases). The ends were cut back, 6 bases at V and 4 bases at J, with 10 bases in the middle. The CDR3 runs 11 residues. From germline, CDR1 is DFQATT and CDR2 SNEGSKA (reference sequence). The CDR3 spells CSAFLAYEQYF. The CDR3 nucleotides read TGCAGTGCCTTCCTAGCTTACGAGCAGTACTTC.

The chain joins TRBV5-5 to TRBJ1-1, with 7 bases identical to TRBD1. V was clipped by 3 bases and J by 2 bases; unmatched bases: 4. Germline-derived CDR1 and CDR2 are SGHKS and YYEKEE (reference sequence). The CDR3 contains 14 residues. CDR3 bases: TGTGCCAGCAGCTGGGGACAGCTAAACACTGAAGCTTTCTTT. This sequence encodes CASSWGQLNTEAFF.

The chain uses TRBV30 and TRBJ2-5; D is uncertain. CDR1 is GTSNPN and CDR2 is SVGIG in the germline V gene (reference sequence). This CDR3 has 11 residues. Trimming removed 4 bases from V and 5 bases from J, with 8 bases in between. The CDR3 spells CAWTDRETQYF. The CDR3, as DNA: TGTGCCTGGACAGACCGGGAGACCCAGTACTTC.

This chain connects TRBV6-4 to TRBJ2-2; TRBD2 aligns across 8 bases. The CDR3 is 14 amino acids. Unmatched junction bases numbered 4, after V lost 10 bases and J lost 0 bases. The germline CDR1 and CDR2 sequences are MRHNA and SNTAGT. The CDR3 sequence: CATSAGANTGELFF. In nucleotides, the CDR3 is TGTGCCACCTCAGCGGGAGCGAACACCGGGGAGCTGTTTTTT.

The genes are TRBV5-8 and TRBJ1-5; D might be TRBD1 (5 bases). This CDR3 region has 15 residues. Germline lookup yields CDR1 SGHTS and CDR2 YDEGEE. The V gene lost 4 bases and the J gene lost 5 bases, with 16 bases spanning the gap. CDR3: CASSTGIREDQPQHF. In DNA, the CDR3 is TGTGCCAGCAGCACTGGTATCAGGGAGGATCAGCCCCAGCATTTT.

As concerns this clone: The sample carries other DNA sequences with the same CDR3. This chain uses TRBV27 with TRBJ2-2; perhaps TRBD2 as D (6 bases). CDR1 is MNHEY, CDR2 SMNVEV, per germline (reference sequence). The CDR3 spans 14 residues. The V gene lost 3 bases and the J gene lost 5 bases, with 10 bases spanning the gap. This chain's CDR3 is CASSLGRGTGELFF. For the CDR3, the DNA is TGTGCCAGCAGTTTGGGTCGGGGGACCGGGGAGCTGTTTTTT.

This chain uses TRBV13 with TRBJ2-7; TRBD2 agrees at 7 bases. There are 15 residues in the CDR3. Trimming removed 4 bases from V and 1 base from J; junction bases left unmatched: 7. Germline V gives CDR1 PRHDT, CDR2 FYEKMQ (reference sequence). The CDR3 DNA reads TGTGCCAGCAGCTCAAGACTAGCACTTTCCTACGAGCAGTACTTC. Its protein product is CASSSRLALSYEQYF.

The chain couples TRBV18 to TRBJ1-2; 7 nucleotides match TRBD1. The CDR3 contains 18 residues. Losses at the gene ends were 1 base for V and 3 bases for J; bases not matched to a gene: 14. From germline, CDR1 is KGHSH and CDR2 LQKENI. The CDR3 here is CASSPLLVTGVDDYGYTF. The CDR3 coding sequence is TGTGCCAGCTCACCACTGCTCGTAACAGGGGTGGATGACTATGGCTACACCTTC.

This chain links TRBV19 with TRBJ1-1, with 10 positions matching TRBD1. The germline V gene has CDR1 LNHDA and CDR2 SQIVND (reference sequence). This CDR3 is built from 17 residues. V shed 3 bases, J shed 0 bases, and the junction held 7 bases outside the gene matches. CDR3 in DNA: TGTGCCAGTAGTATTTTTGGACAGGGGGAGATGAACACTGAAGCTTTCTTT. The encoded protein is CASSIFGQGEMNTEAFF.

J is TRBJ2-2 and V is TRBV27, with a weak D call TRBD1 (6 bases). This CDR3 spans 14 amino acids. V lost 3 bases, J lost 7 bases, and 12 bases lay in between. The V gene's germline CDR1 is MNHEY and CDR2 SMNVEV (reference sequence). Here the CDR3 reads CASSFGGRGGELFF. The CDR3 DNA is TGTGCCAGCAGTTTTGGGGGCAGGGGCGGGGAGCTGTTTTTT.